This T cell receptor (beta chain) is from a study of T cell responses to AZD1222 COVID-19 vaccine. This CDR3 spans 14 amino acids. The germline gives CDR1 MNHEY, CDR2 SMNVEV (reference sequence). V dropped 7 bases and J dropped 6 bases, with 18 bases sitting between them. The table came from immunoSEQ multiplex PCR; TCRdb's copy has only in-frame clones and leaves some out. The sample contains 180,000 or so clones, less than 95% of which appear only once. Broader study findings: No day 14 peak samples; only post-peak repertoires were characterized.

This clone was recorded once. Antigen specificity is unknown. The rearrangement uses TRBV27 and TRBJ1-1; the D gene is possibly TRBD1 (5 bases). The material sequenced was peripheral blood, taken on day 0 of AZD1222 vaccination. This sequence was found in an adult in good health. This chain's CDR3 is CASKPFRDFPEAFF. As DNA, the CDR3 is TGTGCCAGCAAACCTTTCCGGGACTTCCCTGAAGCTTTCTTT.